This TCR beta chain was retrieved from a study of graft-versus-host responses after intestinal transplantation. Study results and caveats: GvH clones appeared in recipient marrow, some first in ileum or blood.

J lost 2 bases, V lost 5 bases, and 19 bases had no gene match. Germline assignment: CDR1 SGHKS and CDR2 YYEKEE (reference sequence). This CDR3 has 18 amino acids. Clones were sequenced by immunoSEQ multiplex PCR, and TCRdb holds only the in-frame ones, with some missing. The sample holds tens of thousands of clones; about 90% are singletons and the top ten take about 0.67%. This clone was seen just once. Its antigen remains unknown. The sequence came from a human patient who received an intestinal transplant, so some T cells may come from the graft donor. This specimen was PBMCs, taken 98 days after intestinal transplantation. The chain links TRBV5-5 to TRBJ2-7, with 7 bases lining up with TRBD1. The CDR3 DNA sequence: TGTGCCAGCAGTCAGCCGGGACAGCAGGACGGTCGGACCTACGAGCAGTACTTC. Amino acid sequence: CASSQPGQQDGRTYEQYF. Complete variable domain (other parts from reference TRBV5-5 and TRBJ2-7): DAGVTQSPTHLIKTRGQQVTLRCSPISGHKSVSWYQQVLGQGPQFIFQYYEKEERGRGNFPDRFSARQFPNYSSELNVNALLLGDSALYLCASSQPGQQDGRTYEQYFGPGTRLTVT.